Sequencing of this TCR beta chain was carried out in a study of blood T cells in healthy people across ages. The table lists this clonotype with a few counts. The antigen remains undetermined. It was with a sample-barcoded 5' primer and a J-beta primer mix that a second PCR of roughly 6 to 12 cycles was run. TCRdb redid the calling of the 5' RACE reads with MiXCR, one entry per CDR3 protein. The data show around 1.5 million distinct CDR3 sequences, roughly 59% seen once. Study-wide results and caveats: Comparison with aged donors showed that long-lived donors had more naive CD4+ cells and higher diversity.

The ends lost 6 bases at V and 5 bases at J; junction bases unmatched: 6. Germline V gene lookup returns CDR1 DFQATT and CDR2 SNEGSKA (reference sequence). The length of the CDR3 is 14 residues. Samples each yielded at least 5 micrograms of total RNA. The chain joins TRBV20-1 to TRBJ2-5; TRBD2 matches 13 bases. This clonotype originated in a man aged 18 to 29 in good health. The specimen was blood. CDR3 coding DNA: TGCAGTGCACCAACTAGCGGGAGGGGGGAGACCCAGTACTTC. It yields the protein CSAPTSGRGETQYF.